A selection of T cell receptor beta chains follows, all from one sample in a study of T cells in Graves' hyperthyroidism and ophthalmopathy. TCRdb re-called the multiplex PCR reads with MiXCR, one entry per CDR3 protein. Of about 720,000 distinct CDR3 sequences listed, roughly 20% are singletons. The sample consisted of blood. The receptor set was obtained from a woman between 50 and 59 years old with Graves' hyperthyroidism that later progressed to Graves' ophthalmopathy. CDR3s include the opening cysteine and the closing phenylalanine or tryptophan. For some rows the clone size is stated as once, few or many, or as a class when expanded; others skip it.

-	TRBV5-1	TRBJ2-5	CASSLVSGPQETQYF
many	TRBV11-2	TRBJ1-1	CASSQGTGQGVSGEAFF
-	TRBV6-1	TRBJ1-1	CASSGWGSGRTEAFF
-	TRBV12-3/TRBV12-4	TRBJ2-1	CASSPGQGYHEQFF
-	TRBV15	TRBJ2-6	CATSSRVAGANVLTF
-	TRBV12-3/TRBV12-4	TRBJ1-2	CASGTGEYTF
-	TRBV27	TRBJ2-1	CASTPRGTSVSYNEQFF
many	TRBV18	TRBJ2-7	CASSPGTSVSYEQYF
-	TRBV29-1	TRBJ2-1	CSVAGSSYNEQFF
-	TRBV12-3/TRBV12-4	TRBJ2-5	CTSSLRDRGQETQYF
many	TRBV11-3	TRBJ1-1	CASSLWPHTEAFF
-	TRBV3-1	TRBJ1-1	CVTSSELQGVAFF
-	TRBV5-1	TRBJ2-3	CASSFYICSARGGGGGTDTQYF
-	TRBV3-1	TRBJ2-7	CASSPITEGQGEPYEQYF
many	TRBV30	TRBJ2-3	CAWTHRLTGSTDTQYF
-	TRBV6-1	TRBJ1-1	CASSAPKGVSNTEAFF
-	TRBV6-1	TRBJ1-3	CASTAGLAVHEHGNTIYF
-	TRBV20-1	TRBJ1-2	CSAREGISKTCTF
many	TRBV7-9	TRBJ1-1	CASSSRQGDTEAFF
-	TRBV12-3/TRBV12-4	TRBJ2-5	CASSPGGGFQETQYF
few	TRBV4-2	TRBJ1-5	CASRRGLEHNQPQHF
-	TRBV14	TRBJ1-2	CASSQTRGAGGYTF
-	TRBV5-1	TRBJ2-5	CASSLYTNWETQYF
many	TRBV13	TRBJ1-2	CASSRENYGYTF